This entry describes one TCR beta chain. CDR1 SGDLS and CDR2 YYNGEE come from the germline V gene. This CDR3 has 15 amino acids. V was pared by 4 bases and J by 4 bases, with 17 bases between. This entry comes from a study of blood T cell repertoires in COVID-19. Study-wide background: The United States, Italy and Spain supplied acute and convalescent COVID-19 samples. Sources were T cells, B-cell-depleted T cells, or PBMCs; the material itself was cDNA or gDNA.

TCRdb's copy holds only in-frame clones and misses some; the assay was immunoSEQ multiplex PCR. The data contain approximately 20,000 clones, about nine tenths of them singletons. The TCR sequence derives from a human donor with active COVID-19. The donor label of this sample is uncertain. Source material: peripheral blood. V usage is TRBV9 and J usage is TRBJ1-2; tentatively, D is TRBD1 (5 bases). The chain's CDR3 is CASSPEGGTLYGYTF. CDR3 DNA sequence: TGTGCCAGCAGCCCCGAGGGAGGGACCCTCTATGGCTACACCTTC.